Following are 26 T cell receptor beta chains from one sample sequenced in a study of blood T cell repertoires in COVID-19. The data were produced by immunoSEQ multiplex PCR, yet TCRdb's version contains in-frame clones alone and is incomplete. The sample shows approximately 300,000 clones, roughly 90% of them seen only once. The sequenced sample consisted of PBMCs or T cells enriched from blood (not recorded which). These receptors all come from a man aged 55-75 years who had recovered from COVID-19.

The chain is built from TRBV19 and TRBJ2-2; 10 bases are shared with TRBD1. J was trimmed by 5 bases and V by 5 bases; bases with no gene match: 11. Germline V gene sequence: CDR1 LNHDA, CDR2 SQIVND (reference sequence). This CDR3 spans 17 amino acids. CDR3: CASSSPPTGGRTGELFF. The CDR3 DNA reads as TGTGCCAGTAGTTCCCCACCGACAGGGGGCCGAACCGGGGAGCTGTTTTTT.

This chain uses TRBV4-2 with TRBJ2-3; weak D call: TRBD1 (5 bases). The length of the CDR3 is 15 residues. V was shortened by 3 bases and J by 2 bases, with 12 bases between the two germline ends. The germline V gene has CDR1 LGHNA and CDR2 YNFKEQ. The CDR3 DNA sequence: TGTGCCAGCAGCCAGAGTGACAGCTCCACAGATACGCAGTATTTT. Translating gives CASSQSDSSTDTQYF.

V is TRBV11-2 and J is TRBJ2-5; 8 bases map to TRBD1. This CDR3 region has 17 residues. Germline V gene sequence: CDR1 SGHAT, CDR2 FQNNGV. Trimming cost V 1 base and J 4 bases; bases outside gene matches: 11. CDR3 coding DNA: TGTGCCAGCAGCTTAGTAGGGGCAGGGGGCTCTCTAGAGACCCAGTACTTC. It encodes CASSLVGAGGSLETQYF.

The chain combines TRBV5-1 with TRBJ2-3; 13 nucleotides align to TRBD2. CDR3 length: 17 amino acids. Germline V lookup: CDR1 SGHRS, CDR2 YFSETQ. Trimming took 4 bases from V and 6 from J; bases not matched to a gene: 11. CDR3: CASSRLGRTSGSDTQYF. In nucleotides, the CDR3 is TGCGCCAGCAGCCGATTAGGTCGGACTAGCGGGAGTGATACGCAGTATTTT.

The chain carries TRBV7-9 and TRBJ1-1; maybe TRBD1 (5 bases). Germline values: CDR1 SEHNR, CDR2 FQNEAQ (reference sequence). CDR3 size: 14 residues. V was shortened by 5 bases and J by 4 bases, with 14 bases between the two germline ends. In DNA form, the CDR3 reads TGTGCCAGCAGCCTTCGACAGACGGGCACTGAAGCTTTCTTT. Amino acids: CASSLRQTGTEAFF.

The rearrangement links TRBV4-2 to TRBJ1-1; no clear D gene. The CDR3 length is 15 residues. V shed 1 base and J shed 2 bases, with 11 bases lying between them. CDR1 LGHNA and CDR2 YNFKEQ come from the germline V gene. Here the CDR3 DNA reads TGTGCCAGCAGCCAAGTTCCCCGGGTCAACACTGAAGCTTTCTTT. Amino acid sequence: CASSQVPRVNTEAFF.

This rearrangement joins TRBV7-2 to TRBJ1-5, with D perhaps matching TRBD1 (5 bases). The CDR3 length is 14 residues. Trimming left V 4 bases short and J 11 bases short, with 18 bases between. Germline-derived CDR1 and CDR2 are SGHTA and FQGNSA. This CDR3 reads CASSSGSLRGAQHF. CDR3 DNA: TGTGCCAGCAGCTCCGGGTCTTTACGGGGGGCCCAGCATTTT. Full variable domain (missing parts from reference TRBV7-2 and TRBJ1-5): GAGVSQSPSNKVTEKGKDVELRCDPISGHTALYWYRQSLGQGLEFLIYFQGNSAPDKSGLPSDRFSAERTGGSVSTLTIQRTQQEDSAVYLCASSSGSLRGAQHFGDGTRLSIL.

This chain joins TRBV28 and TRBJ2-7; 9 bases are shared with TRBD1. The germline V gene has CDR1 MDHEN and CDR2 SYDVKM. This CDR3 spans 13 amino acids. V was pared by 8 bases and J by 6 bases, with 8 bases of the junction left unmatched. This CDR3 is CASLRDRVSEQYF. CDR3 coding DNA: TGTGCCAGCCTCCGGGACAGGGTTAGCGAGCAGTACTTC.

This chain connects TRBV6-6 to TRBJ1-2; D perhaps matches TRBD1 (6 bases). Trimming stripped 4 bases from V and 3 bases from J, with 9 bases between. The length of the CDR3 is 13 residues. Germline lookup yields CDR1 MNHNY and CDR2 SVGAGI (reference sequence). The CDR3, as DNA: TGTGCCAGCAGTTCCAGGGGTTACTATGGCTACACCTTC. Residues: CASSSRGYYGYTF.

This clone was found once. This CDR3 is also generated by other DNA sequences in the sample. The gene calls are TRBV6-5 and TRBJ1-1; possibly TRBD1 for D (6 bases). CDR1 is MNHEY and CDR2 is SVGAGI in the germline V gene. V lost 0 bases to trimming and J lost 5 bases, with 10 bases between them. The CDR3 is made up of 14 amino acids. CDR3 bases: TGTGCCAGCAGTTACTCGAGGGGGGGGACTGAAGCTTTCTTT. Its translation: CASSYSRGGTEAFF.

The chain couples TRBV28 to TRBJ2-3; 11 positions agree with TRBD2. Trimming took 5 bases from V and 3 from J; bases not matched to a gene: 13. This CDR3 has 18 amino acids. Germline V lookup: CDR1 MDHEN, CDR2 SYDVKM. The CDR3 sequence: CASSPGKVAGGFTDTQYF. CDR3 in DNA: TGTGCCAGCAGTCCCGGAAAAGTAGCGGGAGGGTTTACAGATACGCAGTATTTT.

This clone was detected a few times. The chain joins TRBV3-1 (or the pseudogene TRBV3-2) to TRBJ1-4, with D perhaps TRBD1 (6 bases). The CDR3 loop spans 16 amino acids. The V end lost 4 bases, the J end lost 8 bases, and 20 bases lay between the germline ends. The V gene's germline CDR1 is LGHDT and CDR2 YNNKEL (reference sequence). This chain's CDR3 is CASSLPGGASREKLFF. The DNA for the CDR3 is TGTGCCAGCAGCCTACCCGGGGGGGCAAGTAGAGAAAAACTGTTTTTT.

This chain uses TRBV19 with TRBJ2-1; 14 bases fit TRBD2. J lost 4 bases, V lost 10 bases, and 12 bases had no gene match. Germline V gene lookup returns CDR1 LNHDA and CDR2 SQIVND (reference sequence). The CDR3 length is 17 residues. The CDR3 DNA follows: TGTGCCACCAAGGGACTAGCGGGAGTAAGAGGGTACAATGAGCAGTTCTTC. Translation gives CATKGLAGVRGYNEQFF.

The genes are TRBV14 and TRBJ2-7, with no clear D. This CDR3 is built from 13 residues. The ends were cut back, 4 bases at V and 2 bases at J, with 9 bases in the middle. The germline V gene has CDR1 SGHDN and CDR2 FVKESK. CDR3 in DNA: TGTGCCAGCAGCCGAGCGTACACCTACGAGCAGTACTTC. This sequence encodes CASSRAYTYEQYF.

A single count supports this clone. Other DNA sequences in this specimen translate into the identical CDR3. This chain uses TRBV20-1 with TRBJ2-1, with no clear D. V was trimmed by 6 bases and J by 7 bases, leaving 7 bases between them. The germline CDR1 and CDR2 sequences are DFQATT and SNEGSKA (reference sequence). The CDR3 totals 10 residues. As DNA, the CDR3 is TGCAGTGCCACCCGGAATGAGCAGTTCTTC. Translation gives CSATRNEQFF.

The chain is built from TRBV29-1 and TRBJ2-4; 11 bases map to TRBD1. V was clipped by 3 bases and J by 3 bases; unmatched bases: 10. Looked up from germline, CDR1 is SQVTM and CDR2 is ANQGSEA. The CDR3 consists of 17 residues. The CDR3: CSVEVQGQGAGKNIQYF. Here the CDR3 DNA reads TGCAGCGTTGAGGTCCAAGGACAGGGGGCCGGCAAAAACATTCAGTACTTC.

The CDR3 DNA follows: TGTGCCTGGAGTCAACTTCCGTTTAATGAAAAACTGTTTTTT. It specifies CAWSQLPFNEKLFF. V usage is TRBV30 and J usage is TRBJ1-4; D ambiguous. Trimming took off 2 bases at V and 4 bases at J, with 11 bases between the two ends. CDR1 and CDR2 from the germline V gene are GTSNPN and SVGIG (reference sequence). The CDR3 is 14 amino acids.

V usage is TRBV3-1 (or the pseudogene TRBV3-2) and J usage is TRBJ1-6; D unresolved. Deletions cut 4 bases from V and 4 bases from J, with 11 bases between. The V gene's germline CDR1 is LGHDT and CDR2 YNNKEL (reference sequence). This CDR3 has 15 amino acids. In DNA form, the CDR3 reads TGTGCCAGCAGCCTCCCAGAAAGTTATAATTCACCCCTCCACTTT. It translates to CASSLPESYNSPLHF.

This clone was observed a handful of times. V usage is TRBV5-1 and J usage is TRBJ2-1; 11 bases are shared with TRBD2. CDR3 size: 16 residues. Germline V gives CDR1 SGHRS, CDR2 YFSETQ. The J segment lost 3 bases and the V segment lost 4 bases, leaving 6 bases of the junction unmatched. CDR3 amino acids: CASSLMGLADYNEQFF. The CDR3, as DNA: TGCGCCAGCAGCCTGATGGGACTAGCGGACTACAATGAGCAGTTCTTC.

The rearrangement uses TRBV4-2 and TRBJ2-1; TRBD2 matches 10 bases. The germline V gene encodes CDR1 LGHNA and CDR2 YNFKEQ. With V trimmed by 5 bases and J by 3 bases, 10 bases remained unmatched. The CDR3 contains 17 residues. The CDR3 DNA sequence: TGTGCCAGCAGCTCAGGGAGCGGGAGGGCCCTCTACAATGAGCAGTTCTTC. Amino acids: CASSSGSGRALYNEQFF.

The rearrangement uses TRBV30 and TRBJ2-5; 8 nucleotides match TRBD1. Per germline, CDR1 GTSNPN and CDR2 SVGIG (reference sequence). The CDR3 spans 13 residues. The V and J ends lost 2 bases and 3 bases, in that order; junction bases with no gene match: 2. This chain's CDR3 is CAWSKTGEETQYF. Here the CDR3 DNA reads TGTGCCTGGAGTAAGACAGGGGAAGAGACCCAGTACTTC.

The chain uses TRBV19 and TRBJ2-7, with D unresolved. This CDR3 comprises 13 residues. Germline values: CDR1 LNHDA, CDR2 SQIVND (reference sequence). Between the trimmed V and J ends, which lost 4 bases and 0 bases, there was a span of 7 bases. This CDR3 reads CASSTRNSYEQYF. CDR3 in DNA: TGTGCCAGTAGTACCAGGAACTCCTACGAGCAGTACTTC.

The gene calls are TRBV5-8 and TRBJ2-7; D possibly corresponds to TRBD2 (5 bases). CDR1 is SGHTS and CDR2 is YDEGEE in the germline V gene. V was shortened by 1 base and J by 5 bases, with 22 bases between the two germline ends. CDR3 size: 17 residues. The DNA of the CDR3 is TGTGCCAGCAGCTTGAATATTGTACTAGGAACTCTCCACGAGCAGTACTTC. It translates to CASSLNIVLGTLHEQYF. The full variable domain, its missing parts supplied by reference TRBV5-8 and TRBJ2-7, is EAGVTQSPTHLIKTRGQQATLRCSPISGHTSVYWYQQALGLGLQFLLWYDEGEERNRGNFPPRFSGRQFPNYSSELNVNALELEDSALYLCASSLNIVLGTLHEQYFGPGTRLTVT.

The chain is built from TRBV4-3 and TRBJ2-2; D may be TRBD1 (6 bases). The length of the CDR3 is 16 residues. V lost 4 bases and J lost 0, with 12 bases in between. The germline CDR1 and CDR2 sequences are LGHNA and YSLEER. The CDR3 spells CASSRHGTSNTGELFF. CDR3 DNA: TGCGCCAGCAGCCGCCACGGGACATCGAACACCGGGGAGCTGTTTTTT.

Only a few counts were recorded for this clone. The V and J genes are TRBV19 and TRBJ1-2, with 10 bases that match TRBD1. The junction had 5 bases not matched to a gene; V was cut back by 5 bases and J by 8 bases. In germline, CDR1 is LNHDA, CDR2 SQIVND (reference sequence). CDR3 size: 13 residues. The CDR3 region is CASSVRDRGGYTF. The CDR3 nucleotides read TGTGCCAGTAGTGTCCGGGACAGGGGCGGCTACACCTTC.

The V and J genes are TRBV5-1 and TRBJ2-7; the match to TRBD1 covers 9 bases. Germline V CDR1 and CDR2: SGHRS, YFSETQ. The V segment lost 4 bases and the J segment 4 bases; nucleotides outside the gene matches: 9. The CDR3 is 15 residues long. The DNA of the CDR3 is TGCGCCAGCAGCATACCCGGGACAGGGACTTACGAGCAGTACTTC. It specifies CASSIPGTGTYEQYF.